Given below is one T cell receptor (beta chain) in context. Its antigen remains unknown. Stated time point: cycle 4 day 1 (C4D1), after less than 7 weeks of nivolumab. Each and every patient relapsed after autologous stem cell transplantation, and patients got differing brentuximab vedotin exposure. Thawed PBMCs underwent magnetic negative selection to yield purified CD4+ T cells. Patients showed best responses of complete response, partial response or progressive disease. The data are from a study of PD-1 blockade in classical Hodgkin lymphoma. Whole-study findings and limits: Researchers reported that CD4+ TCR diversity, though not CD8+, rose significantly by C4D1.

TCRdb's copy holds only in-frame clones and misses some; the assay was immunoSEQ multiplex PCR. The repertoire holds roughly 30,000 clones, with 70% to 85% as singletons. The TCR originated in a human donor with classical Hodgkin lymphoma. Sequencing used CD4+ T cells from blood, obtained before the fourth cycle of nivolumab.

The DNA of the CDR3 is TGTGCCATCAGTGTCACAGGGCCTAACACTGAAGCTTTCTTT. Its protein product is CAISVTGPNTEAFF. The chain joins TRBV10-3 to TRBJ1-1, with D maybe TRBD1 (6 bases). V lost 4 bases and J 2 bases, leaving 11 bases between the germline ends. Germline V gives CDR1 ENHRY, CDR2 SYGVKD. There are 14 residues in the CDR3.